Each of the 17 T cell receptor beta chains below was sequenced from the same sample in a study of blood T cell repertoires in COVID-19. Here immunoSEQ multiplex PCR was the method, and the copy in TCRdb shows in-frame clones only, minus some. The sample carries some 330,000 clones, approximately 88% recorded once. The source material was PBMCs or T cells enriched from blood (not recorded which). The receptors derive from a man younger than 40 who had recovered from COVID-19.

In DNA, the CDR3 is TGTGCCAGTACCCTGGACAGTTCCTGGGATGGCTACACCTTC. It specifies CASTLDSSWDGYTF. The chain couples TRBV19 to TRBJ1-2, with a weak D call TRBD1 (6 bases). The CDR3 runs 14 residues. The V gene's germline CDR1 is LNHDA and CDR2 SQIVND (reference sequence). Deletions cut 7 bases from V and 6 bases from J, with 18 bases between.

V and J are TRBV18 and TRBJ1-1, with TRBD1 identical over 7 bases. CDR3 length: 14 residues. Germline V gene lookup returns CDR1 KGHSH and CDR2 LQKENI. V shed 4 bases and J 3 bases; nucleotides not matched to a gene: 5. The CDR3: CASSLTGSDTEAFF. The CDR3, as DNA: TGTGCCAGCTCACTGACAGGGTCCGACACTGAAGCTTTCTTT.

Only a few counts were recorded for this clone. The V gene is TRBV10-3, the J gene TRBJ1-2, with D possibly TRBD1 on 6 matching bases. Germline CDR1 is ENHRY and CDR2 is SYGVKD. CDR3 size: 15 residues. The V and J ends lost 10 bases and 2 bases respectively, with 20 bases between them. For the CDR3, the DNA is TGTGCCACCTCTGGTGGCGTCGGACAGAACTATGGCTACACCTTC. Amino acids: CATSGGVGQNYGYTF.

Written as DNA, the CDR3 is TGTGCCAGCAGCGAAACAGGGGGCCTTGTCTCCTATAATTCACCCCTCCACTTT. Amino acids: CASSETGGLVSYNSPLHF. This sequence joins TRBV9 and TRBJ1-6; TRBD1 agrees at 9 bases. This CDR3 spans 18 amino acids. Germline assignment: CDR1 SGDLS and CDR2 YYNGEE. The ends lost 3 bases at V and 0 bases at J; junction bases unmatched: 7.

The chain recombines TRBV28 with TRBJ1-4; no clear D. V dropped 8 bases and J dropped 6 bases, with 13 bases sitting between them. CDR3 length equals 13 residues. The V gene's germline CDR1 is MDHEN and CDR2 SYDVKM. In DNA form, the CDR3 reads TGTGCCAGCTTCGGAGGGTCGGATGAAAAACTGTTTTTT. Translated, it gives CASFGGSDEKLFF.

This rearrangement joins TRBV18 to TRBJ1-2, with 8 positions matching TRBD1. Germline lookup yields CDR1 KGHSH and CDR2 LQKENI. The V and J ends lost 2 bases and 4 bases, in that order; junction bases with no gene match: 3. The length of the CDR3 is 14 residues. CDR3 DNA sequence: TGTGCCAGCTCACCAAAGGACAGGGTCTATGGCTACACCTTC. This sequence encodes CASSPKDRVYGYTF.

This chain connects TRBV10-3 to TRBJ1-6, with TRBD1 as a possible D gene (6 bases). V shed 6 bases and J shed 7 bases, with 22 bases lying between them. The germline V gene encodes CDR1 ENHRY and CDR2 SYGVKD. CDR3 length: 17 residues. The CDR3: CAISAGSTQGGNSPLHF. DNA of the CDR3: TGTGCCATCAGCGCTGGGTCGACACAGGGTGGAAATTCACCCCTCCACTTT.

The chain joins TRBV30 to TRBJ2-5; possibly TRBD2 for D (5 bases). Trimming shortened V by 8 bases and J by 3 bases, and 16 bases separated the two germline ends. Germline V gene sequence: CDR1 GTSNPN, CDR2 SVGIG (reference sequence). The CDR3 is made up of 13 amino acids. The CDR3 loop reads CARGWGTKETQYF. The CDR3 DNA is TGTGCCCGAGGGTGGGGTACTAAAGAGACCCAGTACTTC. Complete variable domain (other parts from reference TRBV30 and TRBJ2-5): SQTIHQWPATLVQPVGSPLSLECTVEGTSNPNLYWYRQAAGRGLQLLFYSVGIGQISSEVPQNLSASRPQDRQFILSSKKLLLSDSGFYLCARGWGTKETQYFGPGTRLLVL.

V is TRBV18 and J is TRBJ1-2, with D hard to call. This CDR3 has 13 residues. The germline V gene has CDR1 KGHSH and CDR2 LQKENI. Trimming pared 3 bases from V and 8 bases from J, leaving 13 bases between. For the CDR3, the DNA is TGTGCCAGCTCACCTTCAGATGGAGCCGGCTACACCTTC. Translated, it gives CASSPSDGAGYTF.

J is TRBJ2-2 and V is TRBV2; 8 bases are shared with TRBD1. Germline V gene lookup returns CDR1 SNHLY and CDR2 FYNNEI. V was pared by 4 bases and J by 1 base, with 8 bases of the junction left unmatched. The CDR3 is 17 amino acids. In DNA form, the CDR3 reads TGTGCCAGCAGTGTATCGGTGACAGGGGTGAACACCGGGGAGCTGTTTTTT. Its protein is CASSVSVTGVNTGELFF.

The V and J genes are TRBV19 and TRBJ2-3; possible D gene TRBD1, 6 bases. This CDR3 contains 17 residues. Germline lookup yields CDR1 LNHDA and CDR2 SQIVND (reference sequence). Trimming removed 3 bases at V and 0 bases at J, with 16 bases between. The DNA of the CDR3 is TGTGCCAGTAGTATCCGAGGGACATATGCTAGCACAGATACGCAGTATTTT. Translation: CASSIRGTYASTDTQYF. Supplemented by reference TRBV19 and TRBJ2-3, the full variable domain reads DGGITQSPKYLFRKEGQNVTLSCEQNLNHDAMYWYRQDPGQGLRLIYYSQIVNDFQKGDIAEGYSVSREKKESFPLTVTSAQKNPTAFYLCASSIRGTYASTDTQYFGPGTRLTVL.

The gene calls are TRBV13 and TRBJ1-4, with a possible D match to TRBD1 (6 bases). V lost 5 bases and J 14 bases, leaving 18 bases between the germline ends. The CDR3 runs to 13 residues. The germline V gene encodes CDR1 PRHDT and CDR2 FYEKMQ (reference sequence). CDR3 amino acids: CASSPGGAGSLFF. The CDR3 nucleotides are TGTGCCAGCAGCCCCGGGGGGGCAGGGTCCCTGTTTTTT.

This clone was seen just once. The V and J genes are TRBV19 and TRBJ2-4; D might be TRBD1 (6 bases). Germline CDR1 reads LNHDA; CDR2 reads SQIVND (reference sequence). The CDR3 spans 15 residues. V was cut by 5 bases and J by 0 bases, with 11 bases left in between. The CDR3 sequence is CASSYRVIAKNIQYF. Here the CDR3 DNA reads TGTGCCAGTAGTTACAGGGTGATAGCCAAAAACATTCAGTACTTC.

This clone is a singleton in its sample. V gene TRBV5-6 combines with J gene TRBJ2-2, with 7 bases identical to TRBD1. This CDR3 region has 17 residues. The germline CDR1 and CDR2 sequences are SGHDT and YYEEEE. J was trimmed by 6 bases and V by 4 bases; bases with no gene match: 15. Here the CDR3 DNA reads TGTGCCAGCAGCCCCCCGCGGCAGGGGGATCTTCCCGGGGAGCTGTTTTTT. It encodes CASSPPRQGDLPGELFF.

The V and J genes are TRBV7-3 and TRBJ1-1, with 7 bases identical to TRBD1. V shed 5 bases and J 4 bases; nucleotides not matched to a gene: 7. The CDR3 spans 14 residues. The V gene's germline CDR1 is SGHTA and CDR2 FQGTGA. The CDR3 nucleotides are TGTGCCAGCAGCCCCCGACAGGGTATCACTGAAGCTTTCTTT. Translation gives CASSPRQGITEAFF.

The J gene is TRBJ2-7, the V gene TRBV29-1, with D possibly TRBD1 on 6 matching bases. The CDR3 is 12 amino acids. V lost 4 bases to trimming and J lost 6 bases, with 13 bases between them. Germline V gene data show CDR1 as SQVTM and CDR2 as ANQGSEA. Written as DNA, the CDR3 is TGCAGCGTTGCCCAGGGGTCCGGCGAGCAGTACTTC. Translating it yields CSVAQGSGEQYF.

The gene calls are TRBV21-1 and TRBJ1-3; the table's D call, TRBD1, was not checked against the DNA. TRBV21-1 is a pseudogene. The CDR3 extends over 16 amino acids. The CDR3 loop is CASSMIRQGQGNTIYF. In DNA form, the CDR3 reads TGTGCCAGCAGCATGATCAGACAGGGACAGGGAAACACCATATATTTT.